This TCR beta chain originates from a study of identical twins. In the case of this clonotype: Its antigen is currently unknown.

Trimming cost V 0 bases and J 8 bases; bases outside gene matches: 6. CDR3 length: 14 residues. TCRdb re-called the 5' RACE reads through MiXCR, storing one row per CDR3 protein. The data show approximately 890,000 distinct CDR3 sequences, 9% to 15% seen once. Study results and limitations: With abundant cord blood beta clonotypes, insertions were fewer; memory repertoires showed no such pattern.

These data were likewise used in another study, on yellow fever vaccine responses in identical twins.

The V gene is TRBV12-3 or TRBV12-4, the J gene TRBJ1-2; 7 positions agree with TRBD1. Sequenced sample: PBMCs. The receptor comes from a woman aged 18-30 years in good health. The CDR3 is CASSLAGGGGGYTF. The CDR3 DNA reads TGTGCCAGCAGTTTAGCAGGAGGGGGCGGAGGCTACACCTTC.